This T cell receptor beta chain was captured in a study of blood T cell repertoires in COVID-19 (TCRdb year 2020). With regard to the full study: Samples from collaborators originated in the United States, Italy and Spain and spanned both the acute and convalescent phases of COVID-19. The material from the prospective study consisted of cDNA or gDNA derived from T cells, B-cell-depleted T cells, or PBMCs. The dataset comprised deeply sampled blood TCRbeta repertoires from subjects exposed to, actively infected with, or recovered from COVID-19. The repertoires were released in a freely available public database intended as a resource for research on the immune response to SARS-CoV-2. The samples were drawn from two sources: the first 160 participants of the ongoing ImmuneRACE study, and 1,254 subjects contributed by 6 global collaborators. A de-identified subject ID, COVID-19 status, age in years and sex were almost always included in the sample metadata. Where available, HLA class I and class II types were taken from metadata supplied by the sample provider and were not determined by assay-based typing. What the authors observed across the whole study: How much clinical and demographic metadata was included differed by source and by participant, and the metadata was provided uncurated.

In the prospective study, participants were roughly 18 to 100 years old, resided in about two dozen geographic areas of the United States, and were enrolled through a virtual design. In the prospective study, participants were assigned to cohorts based on the clinical history participants reported in a screening survey and a study questionnaire. Mobile phlebotomists in the prospective study collected whole blood, serum and a nasopharyngeal or oropharyngeal swab from every participant. Prospective study participants could optionally give additional blood draws and questionnaires over an approximately two-month period. Prospective study blood samples were shipped either frozen or at room temperature before DNA extraction. TCRbeta CDR3 regions were amplified from genomic DNA using the immunoSEQ Assay, a bias-controlled multiplex PCR. In the authors' own workflow: The number of nucleated cells in each sample was estimated from the amplification of reference gene primers within the assay. Sequence reads were collapsed and filtered to measure the absolute abundance of every unique TCRbeta CDR3 rearrangement. For each sample, productive Simpson clonality was calculated by taking the square root of Simpson's diversity index across productive rearrangements. TCRdb holds this immuneACCESS table with in-frame rearrangements only. Some clones are missing; in checked studies, unresolved V genes explain under half, and the rest has no known cause. That table is the source of V, J and clone size, and D and trimming were worked out from the DNA. Here the sample has about 200,000 clones; around 86% occur a single time. The ten largest make up about 6% of the sample.

The CDR3 runs 14 residues from the cysteine to the phenylalanine. Only the CDR3 DNA stays, 42 bases, in frame from base 1. V is trimmed back by 7 bases and J by 3 bases, and the junction contains 5 bases that no gene match accounts for. From a lookup of the germline V gene (reference sequence), CDR1 and CDR2 are MNHNY and SVGAGI. With regard to this clone: Its specific antigen is unknown. The input lacks base qualities; no much larger clone sits a single base away.

The material sequenced was PBMCs or T cells enriched from blood (not recorded which). The clonotype comes from a man aged 35-49 years with acute COVID-19. The chain joins TRBV6-6 to TRBJ1-4; 7 middle bases align to TRBD1. The bases are TGTGCCAGCACCCGGGGGACAGCTAATGAAAAACTGTTTTTT. This yields the protein CASTRGTANEKLFF.